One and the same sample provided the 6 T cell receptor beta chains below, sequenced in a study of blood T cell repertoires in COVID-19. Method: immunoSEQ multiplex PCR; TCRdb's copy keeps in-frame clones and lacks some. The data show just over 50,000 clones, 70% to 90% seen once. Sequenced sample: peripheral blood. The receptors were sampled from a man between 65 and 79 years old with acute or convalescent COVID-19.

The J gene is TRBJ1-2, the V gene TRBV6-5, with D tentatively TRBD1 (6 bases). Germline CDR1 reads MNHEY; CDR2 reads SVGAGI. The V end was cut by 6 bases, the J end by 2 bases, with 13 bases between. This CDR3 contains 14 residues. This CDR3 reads CASRAGQRNYGYTF. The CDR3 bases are TGTGCCAGCAGGGCCGGACAGCGAAACTATGGCTACACCTTC.

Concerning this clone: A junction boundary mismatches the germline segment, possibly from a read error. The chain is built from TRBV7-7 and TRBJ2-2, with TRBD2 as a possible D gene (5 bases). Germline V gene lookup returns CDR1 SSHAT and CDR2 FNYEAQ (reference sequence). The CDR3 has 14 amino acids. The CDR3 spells CASSLLSGTGELFF. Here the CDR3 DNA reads TGTGCTAGCAGCTTACTGAGCGGCACCGGGGAGCTGTTTTTT.

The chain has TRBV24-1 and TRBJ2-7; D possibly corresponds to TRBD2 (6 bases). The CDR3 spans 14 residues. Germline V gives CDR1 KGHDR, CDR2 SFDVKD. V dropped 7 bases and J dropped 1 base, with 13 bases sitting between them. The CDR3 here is CATSPTGDSYEQYF. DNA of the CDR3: TGTGCCACCAGCCCGACGGGGGATTCCTACGAGCAGTACTTC.

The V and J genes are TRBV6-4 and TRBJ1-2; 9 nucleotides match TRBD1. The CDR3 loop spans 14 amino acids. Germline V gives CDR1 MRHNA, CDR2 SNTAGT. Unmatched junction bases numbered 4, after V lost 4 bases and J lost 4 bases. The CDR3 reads CASSAATGGYGYTF. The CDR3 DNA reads TGTGCCAGCAGTGCTGCGACAGGGGGCTATGGCTACACCTTC.

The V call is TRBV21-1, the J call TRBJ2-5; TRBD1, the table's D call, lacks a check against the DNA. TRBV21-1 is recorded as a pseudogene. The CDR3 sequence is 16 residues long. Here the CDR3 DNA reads TGTGCCAGCAGCTTACCCGGGACAGAGCTCCAAGAGACCCAGTACTTC. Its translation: CASSLPGTELQETQYF.

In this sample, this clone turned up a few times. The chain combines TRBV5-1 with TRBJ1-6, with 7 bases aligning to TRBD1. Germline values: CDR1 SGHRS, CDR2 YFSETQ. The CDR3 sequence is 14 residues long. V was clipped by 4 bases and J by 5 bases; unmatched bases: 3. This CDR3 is CASSPDRDNSPLHF. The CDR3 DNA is TGCGCCAGCAGCCCTGACAGGGATAATTCACCCCTCCACTTT. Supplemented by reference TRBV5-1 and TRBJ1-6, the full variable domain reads KAGVTQTPRYLIKTRGQQVTLSCSPISGHRSVSWYQQTPGQGLQFLFEYFSETQRNKGNFPGRFSGRQFSNSRSEMNVSTLELGDSALYLCASSPDRDNSPLHFGNGTRLTVT.